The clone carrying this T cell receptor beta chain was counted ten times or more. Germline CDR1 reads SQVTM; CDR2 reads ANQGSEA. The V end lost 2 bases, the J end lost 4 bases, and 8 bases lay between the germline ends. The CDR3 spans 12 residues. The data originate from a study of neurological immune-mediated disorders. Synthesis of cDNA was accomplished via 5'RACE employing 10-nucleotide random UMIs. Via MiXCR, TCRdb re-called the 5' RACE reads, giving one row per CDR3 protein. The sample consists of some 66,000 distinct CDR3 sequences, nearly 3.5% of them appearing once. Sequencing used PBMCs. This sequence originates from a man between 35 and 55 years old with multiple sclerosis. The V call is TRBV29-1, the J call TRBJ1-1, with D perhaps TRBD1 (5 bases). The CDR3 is CSVESGGTEAFF. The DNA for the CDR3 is TGCAGCGTTGAATCCGGGGGCACTGAAGCTTTCTTT.